This TCR beta chain was obtained from a study of CD8+ T cells in alopecia areata. Study summary: Treated patients took oral tofacitinib at 5 to 10 mg twice daily.

Whole-study results and caveats: Higher clonality and more expanded CD8+ clones appeared in lesional than normal scalp. Possibly because of HLA-related factors, TCR sharing was less clear across patients than in mice.

This clone has just a few counts. What it recognizes is unknown. RNA extraction and reverse transcription yielded cDNA as sequencing template. Measured with immunoSEQ multiplex PCR; TCRdb has only the in-frame clones, and not every one. Among 150,000 to 160,000 clones listed, about 50% were seen once. This TCR was recovered from a human donor with alopecia areata. The starting material was CD8+ T cells sorted from blood, obtained at week 0.

CDR3 DNA sequence: TGCAGCGTTCCCCGGCCGGATAACTATGGCTACACCTTC. Residues: CSVPRPDNYGYTF. This sequence joins TRBV29-1 and TRBJ1-2, with D unresolved. Germline CDR1 and CDR2: SQVTM and ANQGSEA. Trimming took off 5 bases at V and 1 base at J, with 11 bases between the two ends. The CDR3 covers 13 residues.